The entry below describes one TCR beta chain. The data stem from a study of cytomegalovirus exposure and HLA in healthy donors. The PCR contained 60 Vbeta and 13 Jbeta primers. The repertoire was sequenced with immunoSEQ multiplex PCR; TCRdb's copy has only in-frame clones and lacks some. This table has around 210,000 clones, 78% appearing once. The clonotype was recovered from a boy aged 10-17 years in good health and CMV-seronegative. Sequences were obtained from PBMCs.

CDR3 nucleotide sequence: TGTGCCACCAGCAGAGATGGAAGGGGGCGCGTGGGCTACACCTTC. It translates to CATSRDGRGRVGYTF. The V gene is TRBV15, the J gene TRBJ1-2, with TRBD1 identical over 7 bases. Germline V CDR1 and CDR2: LNHNV, YYDKDF (reference sequence). V lost 0 bases, J lost 8 bases, and 9 bases stayed unmatched. CDR3 length: 15 residues.